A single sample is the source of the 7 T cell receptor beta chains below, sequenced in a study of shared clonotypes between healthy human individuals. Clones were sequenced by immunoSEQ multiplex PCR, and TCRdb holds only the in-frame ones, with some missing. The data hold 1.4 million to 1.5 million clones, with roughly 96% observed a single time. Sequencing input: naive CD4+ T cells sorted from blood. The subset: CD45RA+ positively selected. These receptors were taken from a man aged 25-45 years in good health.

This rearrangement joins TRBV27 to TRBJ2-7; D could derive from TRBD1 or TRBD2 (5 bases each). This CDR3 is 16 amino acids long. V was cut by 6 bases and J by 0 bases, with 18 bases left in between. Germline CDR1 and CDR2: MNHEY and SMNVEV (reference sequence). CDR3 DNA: TGTGCCAGCAGCCGCACCGGGACCCTTAGCTCCTACGAGCAGTACTTC. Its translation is CASSRTGTLSSYEQYF.

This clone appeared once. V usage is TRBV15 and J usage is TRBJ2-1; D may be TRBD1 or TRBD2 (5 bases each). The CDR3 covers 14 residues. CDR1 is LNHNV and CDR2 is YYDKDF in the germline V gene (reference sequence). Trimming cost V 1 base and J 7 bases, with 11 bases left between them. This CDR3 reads CATSRAGTRNEQFF. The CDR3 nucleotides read TGTGCCACCAGCAGAGCGGGGACGAGGAATGAGCAGTTCTTC.

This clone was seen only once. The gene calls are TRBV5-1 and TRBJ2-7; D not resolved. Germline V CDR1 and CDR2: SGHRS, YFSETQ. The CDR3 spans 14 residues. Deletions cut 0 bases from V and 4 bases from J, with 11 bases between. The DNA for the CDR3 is TGCGCCAGCAGCTTGGCCAACCTCCAATACGAGCAGTACTTC. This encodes CASSLANLQYEQYF.

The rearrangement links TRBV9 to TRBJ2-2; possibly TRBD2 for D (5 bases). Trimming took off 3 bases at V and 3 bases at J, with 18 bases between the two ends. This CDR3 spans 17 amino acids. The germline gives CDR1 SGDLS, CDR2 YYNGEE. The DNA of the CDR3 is TGTGCCAGCAGCGCCACTAGTTTCCCCCCCTACACCGGGGAGCTGTTTTTT. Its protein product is CASSATSFPPYTGELFF.

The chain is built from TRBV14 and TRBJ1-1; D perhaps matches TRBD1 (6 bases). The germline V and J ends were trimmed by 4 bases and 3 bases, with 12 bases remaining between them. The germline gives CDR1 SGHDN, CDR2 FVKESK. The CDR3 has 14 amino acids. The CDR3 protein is CASSPSQGYTEAFF. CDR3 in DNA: TGTGCCAGCAGCCCAAGTCAGGGGTACACTGAAGCTTTCTTT.

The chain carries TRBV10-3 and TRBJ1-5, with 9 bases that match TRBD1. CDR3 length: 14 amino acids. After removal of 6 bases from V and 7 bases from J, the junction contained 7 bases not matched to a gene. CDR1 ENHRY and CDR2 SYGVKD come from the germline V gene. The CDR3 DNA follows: TGTGCCATCAGCACACAGGGGGCAGAGCAGCCCCAGCATTTT. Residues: CAISTQGAEQPQHF.

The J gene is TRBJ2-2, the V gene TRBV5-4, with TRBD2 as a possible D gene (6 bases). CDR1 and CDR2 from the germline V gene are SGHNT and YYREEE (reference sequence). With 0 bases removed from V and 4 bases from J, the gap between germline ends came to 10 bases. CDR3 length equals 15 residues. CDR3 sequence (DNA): TGTGCCAGCAGCTTGGCGGGGACTGGCACCGGGGAGCTGTTTTTT. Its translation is CASSLAGTGTGELFF.